This is a list of T cell receptor beta chains from one sample in a study of early T cells in non-severe SARS-CoV-2 infection. Using its own MiXCR run on the 5' RACE reads, TCRdb lists one record per CDR3 protein. The sample consists of roughly 50,000 distinct CDR3 sequences, around 8% of them appearing once. Sequencing was carried out using whole blood. The receptor set was obtained from an adult who was a healthcare worker with PCR-confirmed SARS-CoV-2 infection or an uninfected control (not recorded which). The CDR3 runs from the conserved cysteine through the conserved F or W. The D gene is left open where the match is weak. Size tells how often a clone was seen (once, few, many) or the class of an expanded clone, and some rows leave it out.

V gene	D gene	J gene	CDR3 length	clone size	CDR3 protein	CDR3 DNA
TRBV19	-	TRBJ1-5	16	many	CASSIDPRAGNQPQHF	TGTGCCAGTAGTATAGATCCCCGGGCCGGGAATCAGCCCCAGCATTTT
TRBV20-1	-	TRBJ2-1	15	many	CSARDRELPYNEQFF	TGCAGTGCTAGAGATAGGGAACTTCCCTACAATGAGCAGTTCTTC
TRBV5-4	-	TRBJ1-5	15	few	CASSLGGRIDQPQHF	TGTGCCAGCAGCTTGGGAGGACGGATTGATCAGCCCCAGCATTTT
TRBV6-1	-	TRBJ1-1	16	many	CASSEIVGRKNTEAFF	TGTGCCAGCAGTGAAATTGTCGGCAGAAAGAACACTGAAGCTTTTTTT
TRBV7-2	-	TRBJ1-5	15	-	CASSSWTDSNQPQHF	TGTGCCAGCAGCTCGTGGACGGATAGCAATCAGCCCCAGCATTTT
TRBV19	TRBD2	TRBJ2-1	18	few	CASSPRGGSGSSYNEQFF	TGTGCCAGTAGCCCTAGAGGTGGTAGCGGGAGCTCCTACAATGAGCAGTTCTTC
TRBV6-2/TRBV6-3	-	TRBJ1-1	15	many	CASSYRETLNTEAFF	TGTGCCAGCAGTTACAGGGAGACCTTGAACACTGAAGCTTTCTTT
TRBV14	-	TRBJ2-1	16	few	CASSHARPKTYNEQFF	TGTGCCAGCAGCCATGCCAGACCGAAAACCTACAATGAGCAGTTCTTC
TRBV21-1	-	TRBJ1-3	16	many	CASSKISSGLENTIYF	TGTGCCAGCAGCAAAATCTCATCGGGGCTGGAAAACACCATATATTTT
TRBV13	-	TRBJ2-5	16	-	CASSFRGMRAGETQYF	TGTGCCAGCAGCTTTCGGGGTATGAGGGCTGGTGAGACCCAGTACTTC
TRBV29-1	TRBD2	TRBJ2-1	14	-	CSALTSGSGYEQFF	TGCAGCGCCCTGACTAGCGGGAGCGGTTATGAGCAGTTCTTC
TRBV6-1	TRBD1	TRBJ2-1	14	few	CASKTGSSYNEQFF	TGTGCCAGCAAGACAGGGAGCTCCTACAATGAGCAGTTCTTC
TRBV5-4	TRBD1	TRBJ2-5	15	-	CASSLRTGGKETQYF	TGTGCCAGCAGCTTGCGGACAGGGGGCAAGGAGACCCAGTACTTC
TRBV7-9	-	TRBJ2-6	14	-	CASKRSSGANVLTF	TGTGCCAGCAAGCGGAGCTCTGGGGCCAACGTCCTGACTTTC
TRBV5-1	-	TRBJ2-7	14	-	CASSLAGLADEQYF	TGCGCCAGCAGCTTGGCCGGCCTAGCCGACGAGCAGTACTTC
TRBV30	TRBD1	TRBJ1-2	13	few	CAWGGQGNYGYTF	TGTGCCTGGGGCGGACAGGGCAACTATGGCTACACCTTC